This entry describes one T cell receptor beta chain. The data derive from a study of T cell changes during pregnancy in multiple sclerosis. Sequenced by immunoSEQ multiplex PCR; TCRdb stores in-frame clones only, minus some. The sample lists under 45,000 clones, around 90% occurring once. The germline CDR1 and CDR2 sequences are MNHEY and SMNVEV (reference sequence). This CDR3 has 17 amino acids. Trimming took off 3 bases at V and 2 bases at J, with 16 bases between the two ends. Sequenced here: CD4+ T cells from peripheral blood mononuclear cells, sampled in the first trimester of pregnancy. The sequence came from a female donor with multiple sclerosis, enrolled in a pregnancy study. The gene calls are TRBV27 and TRBJ1-4, with a tentative D call TRBD1 (6 bases). In nucleotides, the CDR3 is TGTGCCAGCAGTTTGTCGTTGGGGGCGATCACTAATGAAAAACTGTTTTTT. It encodes CASSLSLGAITNEKLFF.